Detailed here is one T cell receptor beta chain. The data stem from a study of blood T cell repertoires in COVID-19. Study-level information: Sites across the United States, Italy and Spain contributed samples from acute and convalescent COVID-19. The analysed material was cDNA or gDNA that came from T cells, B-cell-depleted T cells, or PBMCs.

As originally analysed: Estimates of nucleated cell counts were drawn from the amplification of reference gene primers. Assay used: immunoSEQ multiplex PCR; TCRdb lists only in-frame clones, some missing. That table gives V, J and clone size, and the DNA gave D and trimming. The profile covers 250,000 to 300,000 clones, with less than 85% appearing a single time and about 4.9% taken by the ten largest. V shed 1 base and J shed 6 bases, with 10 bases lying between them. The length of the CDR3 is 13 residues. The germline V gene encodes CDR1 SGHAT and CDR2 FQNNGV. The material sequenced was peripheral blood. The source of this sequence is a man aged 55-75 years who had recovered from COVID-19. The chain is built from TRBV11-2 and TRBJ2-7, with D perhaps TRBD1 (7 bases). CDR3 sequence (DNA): TGTGCCAGCAGCTTAGTCCAGGGGGGCGAGCAGTACTTC. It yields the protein CASSLVQGGEQYF.